This T cell receptor beta chain stems from a study of cytomegalovirus exposure and HLA in healthy donors (dated by TCRdb to about 2017). Regarding the complete study: An earlier analysis of roughly 630 of the donors reported 250 to 300 Gb of sequence data and roughly 100 million unique TCR beta sequences from some 180 million T cells. The study combined high-throughput TCR immunosequencing, statistical association of individual TCRs with disease status, and machine learning to predict cytomegalovirus infection status. HLA typing included class I and class II loci at four-digit resolution. A separate validation cohort of roughly 110 different subjects was used in addition to the approximately 670-subject first cohort. In a later genetic analysis, genome-wide SNP genotypes for about 55% of the roughly 700 donors were used, and that subset was treated as a discovery cohort. Alongside the repertoire data, information on donor age, sex, ethnicity and CMV serostatus was compiled. Of the approximately 400 genotyped donors, roughly 85% fell in the genetic ancestry cluster associated with self-reported Caucasian donors. The study used immunosequencing to profile the T cell repertoires of some 600 subjects and linked those repertoires to cytomegalovirus serostatus. The aim of the study was to test whether cataloging public T cell receptors could identify signatures of past pathogen exposure. Rather than drawing on any new phenotypic data, the later analysis identified candidate immune exposures from TCR beta sequences and the way those sequences occurred across donors. Across about 380 genotyped donors of the cohort, an average of about 250,000 unique TCR beta nucleotide sequences per donor were sequenced, and roughly 18% of those sequences were non-productive. An earlier analysis of 587 of the donors applied high-throughput TCR beta sequencing to assess whether each TCR beta V gene segment acted as functional or pseudogenic. The number of typed donors differed by locus: roughly 620-640 for A, B, C, DRB1 and DQB1; 522 for DQA1; 606 for DPA1; and 400 to 480 for DPB1. Because of strong linkage in the cohort, roughly five DR-DQ haplotypes were treated as single units for association and clustering. To study patterns of TCR occurrence, a later analysis re-analyzed previously published TCR beta repertoires from 650 to 750 donors and added high-resolution HLA genotyping. All discovery cohort repertoires had been generated using a single sequencing platform. Around 330 gigabases of sequencing data and around 88 million unique TCR sequences made up an early release that covered approximately 700 HLA-typed donors. What the work shows at the level of the full study, not this receptor alone: A later analysis associated about 18,000 TCR beta sequences with specific HLA alleles at a false discovery rate of 0.05. A cluster of highly shared sequence variants was judged likely to be a technical artifact of the sequencing pipeline. The study gave a list of 150 to 200 TCR beta chains associated with cytomegalovirus. When HLA alleles, especially DR and DQ, strongly co-occurred, TCR associations were difficult to assign to individual alleles. A later genetic analysis associated a missense DCLRE1C variant with V-gene and J-gene trimming of TCR beta chains, and an independent cohort replicated the association. Several of the top co-occurrence clusters appeared to be linked to parvovirus B19, influenza, CMV and Epstein-Barr virus, according to a later analysis. While some public TCRs were present in many individuals, most TCR sequences turned up only very rarely across donors. HLA typing was unavailable for some donors at each locus, so association tests used only the typed subset. In a later analysis, TCR association rates were found to vary across HLA loci, with the most associated TCRs seen for DRB1 alleles and the fewest for HLA-C alleles. Linkage disequilibrium might explain the correlated functional status among segregating V segments, but an unknown experimental factor could not be ruled out. Because counts were too low, about 17 rarely observed V segments, including chromosome 9 orphons, were excluded from the earlier analysis of 500 to 700 of the donors. A further reported finding was that TCR beta sequences accurately predicted the HLA-A and HLA-B alleles for most subjects in the first cohort. The classifier was reported to diagnose cytomegalovirus status with high specificity and sensitivity in both the original cohort and the validation cohort. In a later genetic analysis, fewer N-insertions in productive TCRs were reported among donors in an Asian-associated ancestry cluster than the approximately 630-donor mean. A later analysis found that HLA-associated TCR beta chains were more clonally expanded and had lower generation probabilities than equally common non-associated chains. Some IMGT-functional V segments, including TRBV6-2 and TRBV6-3, could not be told apart with the 87-base-pair reads, so those segments were excluded. For the cohort, immune exposure information was limited to CMV serostatus. Three of the identified cytomegalovirus-associated TCR beta chains were confirmed in vitro to be specific for cytomegalovirus antigens. The authors suggested that the approach could potentially be extended to other disease states and immunological phenotypes. The presence/absence analyses assumed that sequencing depth was roughly uniform across donors, and that assumption may not be true. Most CMV-associated TCR beta chains appeared to be HLA-restricted in a later analysis, and the HLA associations seemed to be driven largely by CMV exposure. In an earlier analysis of 587 of the donors, most TCR beta V segments appeared in productive rearrangements about 90% or about 30% of the time, broadly matching IMGT annotations. In this cohort, only TCR beta chains were sequenced, and detectable features were limited by the absence of alpha or paired-chain data.

Library prep was done by the immunoSEQ multiplex PCR assay. For the multiplex PCR, a mixture combining 60 forward primers for TCR Vbeta segments and 13 reverse primers for TCR Jbeta segments was used. Amplification of the CDR3 region of rearranged TCR beta genes was performed with a multiplex PCR assay on genomic DNA. The Illumina HiSeq System was used to sequence the amplified TCR beta libraries as 87-base-pair reads. Per the source publication's procedure: A later analysis tallied around 82 million unique TCR beta chains across the 700 or so repertoires, and approximately 9.9 million of those chains were shared by two or more donors. Raw reads were error-corrected and collapsed into unique sequences by a nearest-neighbor algorithm in which closely related sequences were merged to remove PCR and sequencing errors. To assign V, D and J gene segments, CDR3 sequences were aligned to IMGT reference sequences. For a sequence to be retained, a match of at least six nucleotides was required to both a V gene segment and a J gene segment. Rearrangements were called productive when the CDR3 lacked stop codons and stayed in frame with V and J; all others were non-productive. CDR3 was defined by IMGT convention, running from the second conserved V-encoded cysteine to the conserved J-encoded phenylalanine. Sequences without an unambiguous match to a single V gene segment were excluded from the earlier analysis of several hundred of the donors. In an earlier analysis of several hundred of the donors, V segments were called functional above 56.7% productive rearrangements and were called segregating when the between-donor standard deviation exceeded 5%. A statistical classification framework was built for diagnosing cytomegalovirus status from the catalog of TCR beta chain sequences. A later analysis assigned V and J genes by comparing TCR nucleotide sequences with IMGT/GENE-DB human TR gene sequences. The TCRdist pipeline was used in a later analysis to assign CDR3 sequences and most-parsimonious VDJ recombination scenarios. A later analysis defined each TCR beta chain by its CDR3 amino acid sequence plus V-gene family, and excluded reads lacking a unique V-gene family. In a later analysis, several hundred highly shared, low-generation-probability nucleotide sequences were removed to address suspected cross-contamination and a sequencing artifact. In a later analysis, a clonal expansion index for each public chain was calculated from normalized within-repertoire ranks of inferred template counts. In a later analysis, generation probabilities were computed with a VDJ recombination model fitted to out-of-frame rearrangements, and the resulting probabilities were checked against IGoR. A later analysis scored TCR-TCR, TCR-HLA and TCR-CMV co-occurrence with hypergeometric tests, applying a repertoire-size bias correction to TCR pairs. False discovery rates were estimated in a later analysis by permuting HLA or CMV assignments 20 times. In a later analysis, co-occurring TCRs were grouped using DBSCAN, with TCRdist sequence similarity added in when clustering inside HLA-allele-positive subsets. Repertoires with fewer than 30,000 or more than 120,000 public chains were left out of co-occurrence clustering, as were four to six repertoires with anomalous nucleotide sharing. TCRdb retrieved this table from immuneACCESS and kept in-frame rearrangements only. Not all clones are present; in checked studies, unresolved V genes account for under half, and no reason is known for the remainder. Clone size and V and J calls were adopted from that table, with D and trimming inferred from the DNA. The sample table includes 160,000 or so clones. Together, the top ten hold approximately 2.3% of the sample.

CDR1 and CDR2, looked up from the germline V gene, are SNHLY and FYNNEI. Trimming removed 5 bases from V and 5 bases from J, leaving 14 bases between the germline ends. The CDR3 numbers 14 residues from cysteine through phenylalanine. The kept DNA is CDR3 alone, 42 bases in frame from the first base. The cohort comprised under 700 healthy bone marrow donors. All cohort members were sampled while nominally healthy, although unrecorded immune exposures were likely present. The donor tested CMV seronegative and was one of the 352 seronegative cohort members. Every donor gave a peripheral blood sample, and the peripheral blood mononuclear cells from that sample were used for TCR beta sequencing. Genomic DNA was extracted from the blood cell samples with the Qiagen DNeasy Blood Extraction Kit. For this clone: Its cognate antigen has yet to be identified.

Sequencing input: PBMCs. This clonotype originated in a young man in good health and CMV-seronegative. The rearranged chain carries TRBV2 and TRBJ2-3; the best D guess is TRBD2, with 5 bases matching. The DNA is as follows: TGTGCCAGCAGTCCATGGACTTCCAGAGATACGCAGTATTTT. It specifies CASSPWTSRDTQYF.